Listed below are T cell receptor beta chains from one sample, sequenced in a study of lymphopenia after photon versus proton radiotherapy. TCRdb's copy holds only in-frame clones and misses some; the assay was immunoSEQ multiplex PCR. The sample includes approximately 30,000 clones, nearly 95% seen only once; the top ten take less than 0.75%. The sample here was peripheral blood, taken from a patient treated with photon-based radiotherapy. The receptors originated from a woman aged 45-60 years with cholangiocarcinoma. CDR3s include the opening cysteine and the closing phenylalanine or tryptophan. The order of the fields is clone size, D gene, CDR3 length, V gene, J gene, CDR3 DNA, CDR3 protein. A D gene is named only where the DNA matches it firmly. Rows give clone size only sometimes, using once, few, many, or a class for an expanded clone.

>-|-|16|TRBV6-6|TRBJ1-4
TGTGCCAGCAGGAAACCCGAGGGGACCCTAGGGGAAAAACTGTTTTTT
CASRKPEGTLGEKLFF
>-|-|15|TRBV7-2|TRBJ2-7
TGTGCCAGCAGCTTACTCCGGGGGACTTCCTACGAGCAGTACTTC
CASSLLRGTSYEQYF
>-|TRBD1|11|TRBV6-6|TRBJ2-7
TGTGCCGGGGCGACAGGGGACGAGCAGTACTTC
CAGATGDEQYF
>-|TRBD1|15|TRBV18|TRBJ2-3
TGTGCCAGCTCATCCGGGACAGGGAAAGGTGGTACGCAGTATTTT
CASSSGTGKGGTQYF
>-|TRBD2|15|TRBV4-3|TRBJ2-3
TGCGCCAGCAGCCAGGGACTAGCGGGGGGAGATACGCAGTATTTT
CASSQGLAGGDTQYF
>-|-|15|TRBV2|TRBJ2-2
TGTGCCAGCAGCGGGCAGCTCACTCTCACCGGGGAGCTGTTTTTT
CASSGQLTLTGELFF
>few|-|13|TRBV2|TRBJ1-5
TGTGCCAGCAGTGACAGGGTCTTCCAGCCCCAGCATTTT
CASSDRVFQPQHF
>-|-|14|TRBV19|TRBJ2-7
TGTGCCAGTAGTAGCACAGGGTTGCGGAACGAGCAGTACTTC
CASSSTGLRNEQYF
>-|-|14|TRBV27|TRBJ2-2
TGTGCCAGCAGTTCTTCCAGGGCATCCGGGGAGCTGTTTTTT
CASSSSRASGELFF
>-|-|14|TRBV4-3|TRBJ1-2
TGCGCCAGCAGCCAAGGGGCCGGACTCTATGGCTACACCTTC
CASSQGAGLYGYTF
>-|TRBD1|14|TRBV7-6|TRBJ1-4
TGTGCCAGCAGCCGGGGACAGGGGAATGAAAAACTGTTTTTT
CASSRGQGNEKLFF
>-|-|15|TRBV6-1|TRBJ1-5
TGTGCCAGCAGACCGTTACACGAGGGGAATCAGCCCCAGCATTTT
CASRPLHEGNQPQHF
>-|-|16|TRBV7-2|TRBJ2-5
TGTGCCAGCAGCTTGGCCCTCGGAGGTGGGCAAGAGACCCAGTACTTC
CASSLALGGGQETQYF
>-|TRBD1|16|TRBV5-3|TRBJ1-2
TGTGCCAGAAGCTTGGGGGCAGGGGGTATCAACTATGGCTACACCTTC
CARSLGAGGINYGYTF
>-|-|13|TRBV9|TRBJ2-5
TGTGCCAGCAGCTCCCCATCCGGAGAGACCCAGTACTTC
CASSSPSGETQYF
>-|-|13|TRBV29-1|TRBJ2-2
TGCAGCGTTGCCTCCAGGGCCGCCGGGGAGCTGTTTTTT
CSVASRAAGELFF
>-|-|19|TRBV10-1|TRBJ2-6
TGCGCCAGCAGCAGGGCCCCGACAGGCCCGCTCTCTGGGGCCAACGTCCTGACTTTC
CASSRAPTGPLSGANVLTF
>-|-|14|TRBV18|TRBJ1-1
TGTGCCAGCTCACCCAAGAGGACCCACACTGAAGCTTTCTTT
CASSPKRTHTEAFF
>-|-|14|TRBV25-1|TRBJ2-2
TGTGCCACCATGGGACATCCGAACACCGGGGAGCTGTTTTTT
CATMGHPNTGELFF
>once|-|13|TRBV10-3|TRBJ1-1
TGTGCCATCAGTGGTCGAGGGAACACTGAAGCTTTCTTT
CAISGRGNTEAFF
>-|-|16|TRBV6-6|TRBJ2-3
TGTGCCAGCAGTTACTCGACCACACAGGTTGTTGATACGCAGTATTTT
CASSYSTTQVVDTQYF
>-|-|15|TRBV6-5|TRBJ1-6
TGTGCCAGCGCCGGAGATATTTTCTATAATTCACCCCTCCACTTT
CASAGDIFYNSPLHF
>once|TRBD2|15|TRBV7-2|TRBJ2-7
TGTGCCAGCAGCTTAGGACTAGCGGAGGGGGGCGAGCAGTACTTC
CASSLGLAEGGEQYF
>-|TRBD1|15|TRBV28|TRBJ1-4
TGTGCCAGCAGCCCCTGGGACAGGGGGCGGGAAAAACTGTTTTTT
CASSPWDRGREKLFF
>-|-|14|TRBV5-1|TRBJ1-4
TGCGCCAGCAGCTCGACAGCAACTAATGAAAAACTGTTTTTT
CASSSTATNEKLFF
>-|-|13|TRBV14|TRBJ1-1
TGTGCCAGCAGCCTCTCGTGGGGCACTGAAGCTTTCTTT
CASSLSWGTEAFF
>-|-|14|TRBV14|TRBJ2-2
TGTGCCAGCAGACGACAGACGAACACCGGGGAGCTGTTTTTT
CASRRQTNTGELFF
>once|-|13|TRBV11-2|TRBJ2-1
TGTGCCAGCAGCTTAGATCCCCAGAATGAGCAGTTCTTC
CASSLDPQNEQFF
>once|-|15|TRBV5-1|TRBJ1-4
TGCGCCAGCAGCTTGGACGGACAGACTAATGAAAAACTGTTTTTT
CASSLDGQTNEKLFF